One sample yielded the 8 T cell receptor beta chains listed below, sequenced in a study of cytomegalovirus exposure and HLA in healthy donors. The study ran its PCR with 60 Vbeta and 13 Jbeta primers. Libraries were prepared by immunoSEQ multiplex PCR; TCRdb keeps only in-frame clonotypes and omits some of them. The top ten clones hold about 6% of a sample with hundreds of thousands of clones, around 76% of them seen once. Sequenced sample: PBMCs. These receptors originate from a middle-aged man in good health and CMV-seropositive.

This clone was counted a few times. J is TRBJ2-1 and V is TRBV6-4; 9 bases fit TRBD2. Germline loops: CDR1 MRHNA, CDR2 SNTAGT. The CDR3 contains 15 residues. Unmatched junction bases numbered 3, after V lost 6 bases and J lost 0 bases. As DNA, the CDR3 is TGTGCCAGCAGCCCACTAGCGGGCTCCTACAATGAGCAGTTCTTC. Its protein product is CASSPLAGSYNEQFF.

This clone was observed a single time. The chain couples TRBV30 to TRBJ1-4; 9 bases align to TRBD1. The junction had 2 bases not matched to a gene; V was cut back by 1 base and J by 8 bases. In germline, CDR1 is GTSNPN, CDR2 SVGIG (reference sequence). This CDR3 contains 13 residues. DNA of the CDR3: TGTGCCTGGAGTGGACAGGGGGGAGAAAAACTGTTTTTT. Protein sequence: CAWSGQGGEKLFF.

This clone was observed a single time. The chain couples TRBV19 to TRBJ2-1, with TRBD2 as a possible D gene (6 bases). The germline V gene has CDR1 LNHDA and CDR2 SQIVND (reference sequence). The CDR3 extends over 18 amino acids. Between the trimmed V and J ends, which lost 3 bases and 9 bases, there was a span of 27 bases. CDR3 sequence reads: CASSIGGGTLVSRGEQFF. The CDR3 DNA follows: TGTGCCAGTAGTATCGGGGGTGGAACCCTGGTATCCAGAGGTGAGCAGTTCTTC.

This chain connects TRBV7-8 to TRBJ2-4; tentatively, D is TRBD1 (6 bases). The germline V gene has CDR1 SGHVS and CDR2 FQNEAQ. The CDR3 covers 15 residues. V shed 5 bases and J shed 6 bases, with 17 bases lying between them. The CDR3 bases are TGTGCCAGCAGCCCTTCAGGGGTCCTGGGAAACATTCAGTACTTC. Its protein product is CASSPSGVLGNIQYF. Together with reference TRBV7-8 and TRBJ2-4, the CDR3 gives the full variable domain: GAGVSQSPRYKVAKRGQDVALRCDPISGHVSLFWYQQALGQGPEFLTYFQNEAQLDKSGLPSDRFFAERPEGSVSTLKIQRTQQEDSAVYLCASSPSGVLGNIQYFGAGTRLSVL.

The table lists this clone with a count of one. This chain uses TRBV30 with TRBJ1-6, with D possibly matching TRBD1 (5 bases). CDR1 is GTSNPN and CDR2 is SVGIG in the germline V gene (reference sequence). V lost 0 bases to trimming and J lost 8 bases, with 11 bases between them. This CDR3 is built from 14 residues. DNA for the CDR3: TGTGCCTGGAGTGTTTCGCAGGGCCATTCACCCCTCCACTTT. Amino acid sequence: CAWSVSQGHSPLHF.

This clone was seen a single time. J is TRBJ2-1 and V is TRBV9, with D possibly being TRBD1 (6 bases). The CDR3 runs to 15 residues. CDR1 is SGDLS and CDR2 is YYNGEE in the germline V gene. V dropped 3 bases and J dropped 7 bases, with 17 bases sitting between them. The CDR3 sequence: CASSAIGYTGNEQFF. The DNA for the CDR3 is TGTGCCAGCAGCGCCATAGGGTATACAGGGAATGAGCAGTTCTTC.

J is TRBJ1-1 and V is TRBV7-9; D unresolved. The CDR3 is made up of 14 amino acids. V lost 6 bases to trimming and J lost 0 bases, with 11 bases between them. The germline V gene encodes CDR1 SEHNR and CDR2 FQNEAQ (reference sequence). The CDR3 loop is CASSREVMNTEAFF. CDR3 in DNA: TGTGCCAGCAGTCGCGAGGTAATGAACACTGAAGCTTTCTTT.

About this clone: A read error may account for a junction end that differs from germline. The rearrangement joins TRBV29-1 to TRBJ1-2, with D unresolved. CDR1 SQVTM and CDR2 ANQGSEA come from the germline V gene. The CDR3 is made up of 11 amino acids. CDR3: CSVSGVYGCTF. Written as DNA, the CDR3 is TGCAGCGTTTCCGGGGTCTATGGCTGCACCTTC.